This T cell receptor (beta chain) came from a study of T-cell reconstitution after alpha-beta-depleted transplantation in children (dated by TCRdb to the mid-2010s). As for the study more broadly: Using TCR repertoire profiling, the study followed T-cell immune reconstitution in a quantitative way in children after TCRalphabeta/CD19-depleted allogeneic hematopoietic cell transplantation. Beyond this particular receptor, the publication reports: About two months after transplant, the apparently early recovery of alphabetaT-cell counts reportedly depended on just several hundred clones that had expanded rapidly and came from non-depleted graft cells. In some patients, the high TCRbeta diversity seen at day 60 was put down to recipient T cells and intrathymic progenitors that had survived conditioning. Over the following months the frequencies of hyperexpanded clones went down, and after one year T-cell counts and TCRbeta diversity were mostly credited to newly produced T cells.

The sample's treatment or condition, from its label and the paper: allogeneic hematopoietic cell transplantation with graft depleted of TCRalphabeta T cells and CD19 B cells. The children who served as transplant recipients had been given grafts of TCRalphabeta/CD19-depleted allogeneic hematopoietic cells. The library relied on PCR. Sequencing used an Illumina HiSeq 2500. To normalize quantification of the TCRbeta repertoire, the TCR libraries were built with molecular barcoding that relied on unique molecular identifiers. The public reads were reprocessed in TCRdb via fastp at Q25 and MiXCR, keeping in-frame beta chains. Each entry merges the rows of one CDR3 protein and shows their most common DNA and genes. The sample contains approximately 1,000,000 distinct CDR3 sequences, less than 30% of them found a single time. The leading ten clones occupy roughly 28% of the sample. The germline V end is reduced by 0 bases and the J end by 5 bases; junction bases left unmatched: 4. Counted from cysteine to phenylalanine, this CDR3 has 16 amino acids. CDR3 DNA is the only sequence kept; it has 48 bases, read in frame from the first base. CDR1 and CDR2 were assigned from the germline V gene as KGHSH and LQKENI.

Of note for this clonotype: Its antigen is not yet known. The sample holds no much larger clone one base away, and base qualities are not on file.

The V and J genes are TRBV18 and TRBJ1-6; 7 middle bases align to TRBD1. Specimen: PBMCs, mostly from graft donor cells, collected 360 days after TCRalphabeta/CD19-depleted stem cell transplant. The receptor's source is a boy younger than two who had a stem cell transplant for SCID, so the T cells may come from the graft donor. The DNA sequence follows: TGTGCCAGCTCACCACCGCGACAGGGTCATAATTCACCCCTCCACTTT. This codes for CASSPPRQGHNSPLHF.